A selection of T cell receptor beta chains follows, all from one sample in a study of T cell changes during pregnancy in multiple sclerosis. The method was immunoSEQ multiplex PCR; TCRdb's version includes in-frame clones alone and lacks a portion of them. The sample carries over 30,000 clones, 80% to 90% recorded once. The material was CD4+ T cells from peripheral blood mononuclear cells, obtained before pregnancy. These receptors were obtained from a female donor with multiple sclerosis, enrolled in a pregnancy study. CDR3s include the opening cysteine and the closing phenylalanine or tryptophan. The D gene is left open where the match is weak. Clone size is shown for a subset of rows, as once, few, many or a class of expanded clone.

j_call: TRBJ2-5; d_call: .; clone_size: .; v_call: TRBV6-5; cdr3_aa: CASSYSIMTGEETQYF; cdr3_nt: TGTGCCAGCAGTTACTCGATCATGACAGGAGAAGAGACCCAGTACTTC
j_call: TRBJ2-2; d_call: TRBD1; clone_size: .; v_call: TRBV28; cdr3_aa: CASRRQGAAGELFF; cdr3_nt: TGTGCCAGCAGACGACAGGGGGCGGCCGGGGAGCTGTTTTTT
j_call: TRBJ2-3; d_call: TRBD2; clone_size: medium-sized; v_call: TRBV19; cdr3_aa: CASNSQAGPSTDTQYF; cdr3_nt: TGTGCCAGTAATTCTCAAGCGGGACCCTCCACAGATACGCAGTATTTT
j_call: TRBJ2-1; d_call: TRBD2; clone_size: .; v_call: TRBV10-3; cdr3_aa: CFKPQGLAGAGEQFF; cdr3_nt: TGTTTTAAACCTCAGGGACTAGCGGGAGCGGGTGAGCAGTTCTTC
j_call: TRBJ2-2; d_call: .; clone_size: .; v_call: TRBV9; cdr3_aa: CASSVALSGRAGELFF; cdr3_nt: TGTGCCAGCAGCGTAGCTCTTAGCGGAAGGGCCGGGGAGCTGTTTTTT
j_call: TRBJ2-7; d_call: .; clone_size: .; v_call: TRBV6-1; cdr3_aa: CASAGQGSYEQYF; cdr3_nt: TGTGCCAGCGCGGGGCAAGGCTCCTACGAGCAGTACTTC
j_call: TRBJ2-3; d_call: TRBD2; clone_size: .; v_call: TRBV29-1; cdr3_aa: CSERETPDTQYF; cdr3_nt: TGCAGCGAGCGGGAGACCCCAGATACGCAGTATTTT
j_call: TRBJ2-7; d_call: .; clone_size: .; v_call: TRBV25-1; cdr3_aa: CASSDAAGASYEQYF; cdr3_nt: TGTGCCAGCAGTGATGCCGCAGGGGCCTCCTACGAGCAGTACTTC
j_call: TRBJ1-1; d_call: TRBD1; clone_size: .; v_call: TRBV29-1; cdr3_aa: CSATPTGRTEAFF; cdr3_nt: TGCAGCGCCACCCCGACAGGGCGCACTGAAGCTTTCTTT
j_call: TRBJ2-5; d_call: .; clone_size: .; v_call: TRBV5-1; cdr3_aa: CASSLEEETQYF; cdr3_nt: TGTGCCAGCAGCTTAGAGGAAGAGACCCAGTACTTC
j_call: TRBJ2-5; d_call: .; clone_size: .; v_call: TRBV30; cdr3_aa: CAWRGVETQYF; cdr3_nt: TGTGCCTGGAGGGGAGTGGAGACCCAGTACTTC
j_call: TRBJ2-1; d_call: TRBD2; clone_size: .; v_call: TRBV28; cdr3_aa: CASRTSGNSYNEQFF; cdr3_nt: TGTGCCAGCAGGACTAGCGGAAACTCCTACAATGAGCAGTTCTTC
j_call: TRBJ2-1; d_call: .; clone_size: .; v_call: TRBV2; cdr3_aa: CASSELIRTDEQFF; cdr3_nt: TGTGCCAGCAGTGAATTGATTAGGACAGATGAGCAGTTCTTC
j_call: TRBJ2-7; d_call: TRBD1; clone_size: .; v_call: TRBV18; cdr3_aa: CASSPTPGTGPEQYF; cdr3_nt: TGTGCCAGCTCACCCACCCCCGGGACAGGGCCCGAGCAGTACTTC
j_call: TRBJ1-5; d_call: .; clone_size: few; v_call: TRBV5-8; cdr3_aa: CASSLSGDSNQPQHF; cdr3_nt: TGTGCCAGCAGCTTGTCCGGGGATAGCAATCAGCCCCAGCATTTT
j_call: TRBJ2-3; d_call: .; clone_size: once; v_call: TRBV4-2; cdr3_aa: CASSQPIAHTSTDTQYF; cdr3_nt: TGTGCCAGCAGCCAACCAATAGCTCACACTAGCACAGATACGCAGTATTTT